The following is a T cell receptor (beta chain) sequence with its context. The data belong to a study of blood T cell repertoires in COVID-19. In the source study's methods: From reference gene primer amplification, estimates of nucleated cell counts were derived. Here immunoSEQ multiplex PCR was the method, and the copy in TCRdb shows in-frame clones only, minus some. D and trimming come from the DNA, and the V and J calls and clone size come from that table. The sample contains over 150,000 clones, around 85% of which appear only once. The specimen was peripheral blood. The TCR sequence derives from a woman aged 55-75 years with acute or convalescent COVID-19.

The CDR3 is CASSLLGLATDTQYF. Here the CDR3 DNA reads TGCGCCAGCAGCCTCCTAGGACTAGCGACAGATACGCAGTATTTT. The gene calls are TRBV4-1 and TRBJ2-3; 9 bases match TRBD2. The V and J ends lost 4 bases and 3 bases, in that order; junction bases with no gene match: 5. This CDR3 is built from 15 residues. Germline V gives CDR1 MGHRA, CDR2 YSYEKL.